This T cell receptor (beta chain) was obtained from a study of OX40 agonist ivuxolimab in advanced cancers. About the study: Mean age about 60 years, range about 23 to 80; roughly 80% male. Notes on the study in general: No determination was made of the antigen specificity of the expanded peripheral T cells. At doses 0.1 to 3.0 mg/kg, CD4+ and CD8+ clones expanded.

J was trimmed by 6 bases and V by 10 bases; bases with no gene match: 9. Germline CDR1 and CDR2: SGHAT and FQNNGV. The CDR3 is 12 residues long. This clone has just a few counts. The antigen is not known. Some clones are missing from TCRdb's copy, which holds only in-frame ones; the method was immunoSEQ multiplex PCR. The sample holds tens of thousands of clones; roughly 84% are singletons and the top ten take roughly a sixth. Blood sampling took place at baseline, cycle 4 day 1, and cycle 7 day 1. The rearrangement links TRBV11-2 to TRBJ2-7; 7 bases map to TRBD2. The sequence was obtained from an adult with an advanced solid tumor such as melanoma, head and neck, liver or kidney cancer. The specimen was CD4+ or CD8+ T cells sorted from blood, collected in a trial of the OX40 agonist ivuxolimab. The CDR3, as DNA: TGTGCCAACTTAGGCAGGGAGGGCGAGCAGTACTTC. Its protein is CANLGREGEQYF.